This T cell receptor (beta chain) was found in a study of PD-1 blockade in classical Hodgkin lymphoma. General study results and limits: Patients who responded completely had about the same baseline diversity as newly diagnosed patients. Significant TCR diversity gains by C4D1 occurred in CD4+ but not CD8+ cells.

The sample holds one count of this clone. The antigen remains undetermined. As for time point: cycle 4 day 1 (C4D1), after 6 weeks of nivolumab. Relapse was seen in all patients after autologous stem cell transplantation, and brentuximab vedotin exposure was variable. The germline CDR1 and CDR2 sequences are GTSNPN and SVGIG (reference sequence). J gave up 0 bases and V 5 bases, and 2 bases lay outside the gene matches. This CDR3 has 14 amino acids. Libraries were prepared by immunoSEQ multiplex PCR; TCRdb keeps only in-frame clonotypes and omits some of them. The data hold 50,000 or so clones, with nearly 90% observed a single time.

The receptor comes from a human donor with classical Hodgkin lymphoma. The chain carries TRBV30 and TRBJ1-4; 8 nucleotides line up with TRBD1. The sequences come from peripheral blood mononuclear cells (PBMCs), collected before the fourth cycle of nivolumab. Here the CDR3 reads CAWGQGATNEKLFF. In DNA, the CDR3 is TGTGCCTGGGGACAGGGTGCAACTAATGAAAAACTGTTTTTT.